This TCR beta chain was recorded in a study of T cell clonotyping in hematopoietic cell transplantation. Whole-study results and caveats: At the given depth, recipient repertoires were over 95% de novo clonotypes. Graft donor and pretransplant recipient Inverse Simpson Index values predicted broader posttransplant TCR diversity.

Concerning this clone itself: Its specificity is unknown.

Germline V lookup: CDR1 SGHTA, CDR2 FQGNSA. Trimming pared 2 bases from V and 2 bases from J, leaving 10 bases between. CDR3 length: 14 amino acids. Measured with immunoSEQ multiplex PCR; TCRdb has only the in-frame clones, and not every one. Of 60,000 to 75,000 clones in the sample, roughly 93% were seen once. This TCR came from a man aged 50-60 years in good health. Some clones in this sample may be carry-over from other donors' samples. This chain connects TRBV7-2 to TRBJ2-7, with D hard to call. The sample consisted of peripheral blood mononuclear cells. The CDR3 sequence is CASSLRTATYEQYF. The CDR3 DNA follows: TGTGCCAGCAGCTTAAGGACGGCCACCTACGAGCAGTACTTC.